These 27 T cell receptor beta chains came from one sample sequenced in a study of beta chain features in type 1 diabetes. Points from the study as a whole: Shortening that was moderate but significant affected the TCRB CDR3s of Type 1 diabetes patients in all four CD4+ subsets.

These TCRs are of unknown antigen specificity. The study reverse transcribed the entire isolated RNA, so it sequenced expressed TCRB transcripts. The assay was immunoSEQ multiplex PCR, and TCRdb's table has in-frame clones only and misses some. The repertoire holds fewer than 450,000 clones, with less than 15% as singletons. Sequencing was performed on naive CD4+ T cells from blood. Receptors originate from a woman aged 18-29 years with type 1 diabetes.

Only a few counts were recorded for this clone. This sequence joins TRBV28 and TRBJ1-2; 9 positions agree with TRBD1. Germline CDR1 is MDHEN and CDR2 is SYDVKM. V lost 6 bases and J lost 2; bases outside the gene matches: 4. The CDR3 is 14 residues long. The CDR3 DNA reads as TGTGCCAGCAGAGCCGGGACAGGGAACTATGGCTACACCTTC. This encodes CASRAGTGNYGYTF.

This rearrangement joins TRBV20-1 to TRBJ1-2; a weak D match, TRBD1 (5 bases). Germline CDR1 is DFQATT and CDR2 is SNEGSKA (reference sequence). V was cut by 5 bases and J by 4 bases, with 8 bases left in between. The CDR3 is made up of 11 amino acids. For the CDR3, the DNA is TGCAGTGCTCAGGGAGGCTATGGCTACACCTTC. This encodes CSAQGGYGYTF.

This clone turned up a few times. CDR3 region: CSLISNGRGSDEQFF. CDR3 DNA: TGCAGCCTAATTTCGAACGGAAGGGGTTCCGATGAGCAGTTCTTC. The chain employs TRBV29-1 and TRBJ2-1; D possibly corresponds to TRBD1 (5 bases). Germline V gene sequence: CDR1 SQVTM, CDR2 ANQGSEA. There are 15 residues in the CDR3. V was trimmed by 8 bases and J by 8 bases, leaving 25 bases between them.

The chain recombines TRBV13 with TRBJ2-1; D is unresolved. Germline V CDR1 and CDR2: PRHDT, FYEKMQ (reference sequence). This CDR3 has 14 amino acids. V lost 5 bases, J lost 4 bases, and 12 bases lay in between. As DNA, the CDR3 is TGTGCCAGCAGCGTCCGCACTAAGTACAATGAGCAGTTCTTC. Its protein is CASSVRTKYNEQFF.

A few counts support this clone. This chain connects TRBV27 to TRBJ2-1, with D tentatively TRBD1 (5 bases). Germline CDR1 reads MNHEY; CDR2 reads SMNVEV (reference sequence). The CDR3 spans 12 residues. V was pared by 5 bases and J by 15 bases, with 17 bases between. CDR3 amino acids: CASSVSGLGPFF. CDR3 in DNA: TGTGCCAGCAGTGTTTCCGGATTGGGGCCGTTCTTC.

This clone was picked up a small number of times. The rearrangement uses TRBV27 and TRBJ2-1; D possibly corresponds to TRBD1 (6 bases). CDR3 size: 14 residues. Germline V CDR1 and CDR2: MNHEY, SMNVEV (reference sequence). Trimming cost V 8 bases and J 5 bases, with 16 bases left between them. The CDR3 region is CASREGEWNNEQFF. Here the CDR3 DNA reads TGTGCCAGCCGTGAGGGGGAGTGGAACAATGAGCAGTTCTTC.

This clone came up a few times. The chain combines TRBV27 with TRBJ2-3, with 13 bases that match TRBD2. Losses at the gene ends were 5 bases for V and 5 bases for J; bases not matched to a gene: 13. The CDR3 is 18 amino acids. CDR1 and CDR2 (germline): MNHEY, SMNVEV (reference sequence). The CDR3 loop reads CASSTPTSGRAEGDTQYF. The DNA for the CDR3 is TGTGCCAGCAGTACGCCCACTAGCGGGAGGGCCGAGGGAGATACGCAGTATTTT.

The rearrangement links TRBV19 to TRBJ2-1, with D tentatively TRBD1 (6 bases). Between the trimmed V and J ends, which lost 3 bases and 2 bases, there was a span of 14 bases. This CDR3 is built from 16 residues. Looked up from germline, CDR1 is LNHDA and CDR2 is SQIVND (reference sequence). Here the CDR3 DNA reads TGTGCCAGTAGTATCCTGGGGGCAGGCACCTACAATGAGCAGTTCTTC. Translated: CASSILGAGTYNEQFF. Looking up the rest from reference TRBV19 and TRBJ2-1 gives the full variable domain: DGGITQSPKYLFRKEGQNVTLSCEQNLNHDAMYWYRQDPGQGLRLIYYSQIVNDFQKGDIAEGYSVSREKKESFPLTVTSAQKNPTAFYLCASSILGAGTYNEQFFGPGTRLTVL.

The genes are TRBV6-6 and TRBJ2-4; 10 nucleotides agree with TRBD2. The trim removed 5 bases at V and 9 bases at J, leaving 10 bases unmatched. This CDR3 spans 15 amino acids. Germline loops: CDR1 MNHNY, CDR2 SVGAGI (reference sequence). CDR3 sequence (DNA): TGTGCCAGCAGTGAGGTGACTAGCGGGCGCCTCATTCAGTACTTC. This sequence encodes CASSEVTSGRLIQYF.

V gene TRBV5-1 combines with J gene TRBJ1-4; the D gene is possibly TRBD1 (5 bases). CDR1 and CDR2 from the germline V gene are SGHRS and YFSETQ. This CDR3 is 15 amino acids long. V shed 0 bases and J shed 7 bases, with 13 bases lying between them. CDR3 DNA: TGCGCCAGCAGCTTGGGATCCATCGGGGGTGAAAAACTGTTTTTT. Translated: CASSLGSIGGEKLFF.

This clone was counted a few times. The V call is TRBV6-5, the J call TRBJ2-7; TRBD1 matches at 9 bases. Germline CDR1 MNHEY, CDR2 SVGAGI. The CDR3 is made up of 15 amino acids. After removal of 4 bases from V and 0 bases from J, the junction contained 4 bases not matched to a gene. CDR3 sequence: CASSWTGAVSYEQYF. The CDR3 DNA reads TGTGCCAGCAGTTGGACAGGGGCCGTCTCCTACGAGCAGTACTTC.

This rearrangement joins TRBV27 to TRBJ2-1; 7 bases line up with TRBD2. V dropped 5 bases and J dropped 6; count of bases not matched to a gene: 4. Germline CDR1 reads MNHEY; CDR2 reads SMNVEV (reference sequence). The length of the CDR3 is 13 residues. DNA of the CDR3: TGTGCCAGCAGTCGCGGGAGAGGCAATGAGCAGTTCTTC. Translation gives CASSRGRGNEQFF.

There are a few counts of this clone. The chain combines TRBV7-9 with TRBJ2-1; tentatively, D is TRBD2 (5 bases). The CDR3 is 16 residues long. Per the germline V gene, CDR1 is SEHNR and CDR2 is FQNEAQ (reference sequence). With 5 bases removed from V and 6 bases from J, the gap between germline ends came to 20 bases. DNA for the CDR3: TGTGCCAGCAGCCCTAGGGAACTAGATTTGGTCAATGAGCAGTTCTTC. This codes for CASSPRELDLVNEQFF.

The CDR3 DNA is TGTGCCAGCAGTGCCTGGACTAGCGGCATCACAGATACGCAGTATTTT. It codes for CASSAWTSGITDTQYF. The V gene is TRBV2, the J gene TRBJ2-3; 10 nucleotides line up with TRBD2. Unmatched junction bases numbered 6, after V lost 4 bases and J lost 2 bases. The germline V gene encodes CDR1 SNHLY and CDR2 FYNNEI. The CDR3 is made up of 16 amino acids.

J is TRBJ1-2 and V is TRBV4-3, with D perhaps matching TRBD1 (5 bases). The CDR3 spans 14 residues. Germline-derived CDR1 and CDR2 are LGHNA and YSLEER. V was clipped by 0 bases and J by 8 bases, with 13 bases between them. As DNA, the CDR3 is TGCGCCAGCAGCCAAGATAGGGGAACGTACGGCTACACCTTC. Translating gives CASSQDRGTYGYTF.

CDR3 coding DNA: TGTGCCAGCAGCGTGGGCAACCAAGAGACCCAGTACTTC. Translation gives CASSVGNQETQYF. V usage is TRBV9 and J usage is TRBJ2-5; D call uncertain. This CDR3 comprises 13 residues. From germline, CDR1 is SGDLS and CDR2 YYNGEE. V lost 2 bases and J lost 0, with 5 bases in between.

This clone was detected only a few times. The chain couples TRBV14 to TRBJ1-5; no firm D call. The CDR3 runs to 15 residues. The germline V gene encodes CDR1 SGHDN and CDR2 FVKESK. Trimming stripped 1 base from V and 4 bases from J, with 11 bases between. The CDR3 reads CASSQGGLGNQPQHF. The CDR3, as DNA: TGTGCCAGCAGCCAAGGAGGGTTAGGGAATCAGCCCCAGCATTTT.

The gene calls are TRBV28 and TRBJ2-1; 11 bases align to TRBD2. The CDR3 consists of 15 residues. J was trimmed by 7 bases and V by 3 bases; bases with no gene match: 5. Germline loops: CDR1 MDHEN, CDR2 SYDVKM. The CDR3 DNA follows: TGTGCCAGCAGTTTTTTAGCGGGAGGGGAGAATGAGCAGTTCTTC. Translation: CASSFLAGGENEQFF.

The CDR3 sequence is CAWGDREMREQYF. CDR3 in DNA: TGTGCCTGGGGGGACCGGGAGATGCGCGAGCAGTACTTC. The chain has TRBV30 and TRBJ2-7, with a tentative D call TRBD2 (6 bases). Germline loops: CDR1 GTSNPN, CDR2 SVGIG (reference sequence). The CDR3 is made up of 13 amino acids. V gave up 5 bases and J gave up 6 bases, with 17 bases separating them.

This clone was detected only a few times. The chain links TRBV18 to TRBJ2-1; unclear D gene. This CDR3 is 15 amino acids long. Trimming cost V 2 bases and J 4 bases, with 12 bases left between them. Germline V gene lookup returns CDR1 KGHSH and CDR2 LQKENI. This chain's CDR3 is CASSPLRDFYNEQFF. The CDR3 DNA follows: TGTGCCAGCTCACCATTGCGCGACTTTTACAATGAGCAGTTCTTC.

This chain connects TRBV6-5 to TRBJ2-3; D is unclear. The V and J ends lost 10 bases and 4 bases respectively, with 12 bases between them. The CDR3 consists of 12 residues. Germline V gene data show CDR1 as MNHEY and CDR2 as SVGAGI. CDR3 in amino acids: CATNPRADTQYF. CDR3 sequence (DNA): TGTGCCACCAACCCCCGGGCAGATACGCAGTATTTT.

The rearrangement joins TRBV18 to TRBJ2-2, with 11 bases fitting TRBD2. CDR1 is KGHSH, CDR2 LQKENI, per germline. The CDR3 loop spans 17 amino acids. Trimming took 0 bases from V and 1 from J; bases not matched to a gene: 1. In DNA, the CDR3 is TGTGCCAGCTCACCACCCGGGACTAGCGGGAACACCGGGGAGCTGTTTTTT. This encodes CASSPPGTSGNTGELFF. Complete variable domain (other parts from reference TRBV18 and TRBJ2-2): NAGVMQNPRHLVRRRGQEARLRCSPMKGHSHVYWYRQLPEEGLKFMVYLQKENIIDESGMPKERFSAEFPKEGPSILRIQQVVRGDSAAYFCASSPPGTSGNTGELFFGEGSRLTVL.

The table lists this clone with a few counts. Within the sample, other DNA sequences also encode this same CDR3. The chain recombines TRBV25-1 with TRBJ2-5, with TRBD1 matching 8 bases. CDR1 is MGHDK, CDR2 SYGVNS, per germline. The V and J ends lost 5 bases and 1 base, in that order; junction bases with no gene match: 6. This CDR3 contains 15 residues. CDR3 sequence reads: CASSRGGTGQETQYF. DNA for the CDR3: TGTGCCAGCAGTCGAGGCGGGACAGGCCAAGAGACCCAGTACTTC.

This clone came up a few times. The V and J genes are TRBV7-9 and TRBJ2-2; a possible D gene is TRBD2 (6 bases). The germline gives CDR1 SEHNR, CDR2 FQNEAQ (reference sequence). V was cut by 5 bases and J by 0 bases, with 16 bases left in between. The CDR3 is made up of 17 amino acids. The CDR3 is CASSPRVGTPNTGELFF. DNA of the CDR3: TGTGCCAGCAGCCCACGAGTGGGGACTCCGAACACCGGGGAGCTGTTTTTT.

The V and J genes are TRBV10-3 and TRBJ2-7; tentatively, D is TRBD2 (5 bases). Deletions cut 2 bases from V and 4 bases from J, with 9 bases between. The V gene's germline CDR1 is ENHRY and CDR2 SYGVKD. The CDR3 is 13 residues long. The CDR3 reads CAISELRGYEQYV. The DNA of the CDR3 is TGTGCCATCAGTGAGCTCCGGGGTTACGAGCAGTACGTC.

This clone was picked up a small number of times. This rearrangement joins TRBV28 to TRBJ2-1; TRBD2 matches 13 bases. The length of the CDR3 is 15 residues. The V gene's germline CDR1 is MDHEN and CDR2 SYDVKM. V trimming: 8 bases; J trimming: 9 bases; junction bases outside the gene matches: 10. The CDR3 spells CASSPRTSGSSEQFF. The CDR3 DNA sequence: TGTGCCAGCTCACCTCGGACTAGCGGGAGTAGTGAGCAGTTCTTC.

The chain is built from TRBV19 and TRBJ2-4; TRBD1 matches 11 bases. The CDR3 is made up of 17 amino acids. J was trimmed by 0 bases and V by 1 base; bases with no gene match: 2. From germline, CDR1 is LNHDA and CDR2 SQIVND (reference sequence). CDR3 loop: CASSIGTGGIAKNIQYF. The CDR3 bases are TGTGCCAGTAGTATAGGGACAGGGGGCATAGCCAAAAACATTCAGTACTTC.